Listed below are T cell receptor beta chains from one sample, sequenced in a study of OX40 agonist ivuxolimab in advanced cancers. The data were produced by immunoSEQ multiplex PCR, yet TCRdb's version contains in-frame clones alone and is incomplete. The sample carries about 60,000 clones, around 83% recorded once. This specimen was CD4+ or CD8+ T cells sorted from blood, taken in a trial of the OX40 agonist ivuxolimab. The source is an adult with an advanced solid tumor such as melanoma, head and neck, liver or kidney cancer. CDR3s include the opening cysteine and the closing phenylalanine or tryptophan. D genes are given only for firm matches. Rows may omit the clone size; those that give it use once, few, many or a size class.

.,.,TRBV7-3,TRBJ1-1,CASSLVGRDTEAFF,TGTGCCAGCAGCTTAGTGGGGCGCGACACTGAAGCTTTCTTT
.,.,TRBV2,TRBJ1-1,CASRAQGYTEAFF,TGTGCCAGCAGAGCCCAAGGCTACACTGAAGCTTTCTTT
.,.,TRBV28,TRBJ1-2,CASSLGGPSYGYTF,TGTGCCAGCAGTTTGGGGGGGCCCAGCTATGGCTACACCTTC
.,.,TRBV18,TRBJ1-2,CASSPDHGVGYTF,TGTGCCAGCTCACCGGACCATGGGGTTGGCTACACCTTC
.,TRBD1,TRBV19,TRBJ1-6,CASSKRQGAFNSPLHF,TGTGCCAGTAGTAAGAGACAGGGGGCTTTCAATTCACCCCTCCACTTT
.,.,TRBV7-2,TRBJ1-1,CASSRGGPLVEAFF,TGTGCCAGCAGCCGTGGGGGCCCCTTGGTCGAAGCTTTCTTT
once,TRBD1,TRBV27,TRBJ2-3,CASRRTGDRTDTQYF,TGTGCCAGCAGAAGGACAGGGGACCGCACAGATACGCAGTATTTT
.,TRBD1,TRBV5-1,TRBJ1-4,CASSLWEGTAREKLFF,TGCGCCAGCAGCTTGTGGGAGGGGACAGCCCGGGAAAAACTGTTTTTT
.,.,TRBV19,TRBJ2-1,CASSTPGGGKYNEQFF,TGTGCCAGTAGTACCCCAGGGGGAGGGAAGTACAATGAGCAGTTCTTC
many,TRBD1,TRBV6-5,TRBJ1-2,CASSYGDRVNYGYTF,TGTGCCAGCAGTTACGGGGACAGGGTCAACTATGGCTACACCTTC
.,.,TRBV19,TRBJ1-4,CASSTFSGATNEKLFF,TGTGCCAGTAGTACTTTCTCGGGTGCAACTAATGAAAAACTGTTTTTT
.,.,TRBV30,TRBJ1-4,CASTEGALNEKLFF,TGTGCCTCAACGGAAGGGGCCCTTAATGAAAAACTGTTTTTT
few,TRBD2,TRBV2,TRBJ2-4,CASSDRLAGQRKNIQYF,TGTGCCAGCAGTGATCGTTTAGCGGGGCAGCGGAAAAACATTCAGTACTTC
.,.,TRBV5-1,TRBJ2-4,CASSLDPGDIQYF,TGCGCCAGCAGCTTGGATCCAGGGGACATTCAGTACTTC
.,.,TRBV11-1,TRBJ1-6,CASSLIGQRASPLHF,TGTGCCAGCAGCTTAATCGGACAGCGGGCTTCACCCCTCCACTTT
.,.,TRBV7-8,TRBJ1-4,CASSLTPTKGEKLFF,TGTGCCAGCAGCTTAACCCCGACAAAGGGTGAAAAACTGTTTTTT
.,TRBD1,TRBV5-6,TRBJ1-2,CASSLDQRQGTGYTF,TGTGCCAGCAGCTTGGACCAAAGACAGGGTACGGGCTACACCTTC
.,TRBD1,TRBV27,TRBJ1-2,CASSPGTGSNYGYTF,TGTGCCAGCAGTCCCGGGACAGGGTCTAACTATGGCTACACCTTC
.,.,TRBV14,TRBJ2-7,CASSHHPHEQYF,TGTGCCAGCAGCCACCACCCCCACGAGCAGTACTTC
.,.,TRBV6-1,TRBJ1-2,CASSEADSNYGYTF,TGTGCCAGCAGTGAAGCTGACAGCAACTATGGCTACACCTTC
.,TRBD1,TRBV18,TRBJ1-3,CASSARGQGKDGNTIYF,TGTGCCAGCTCAGCCCGCGGACAGGGGAAAGATGGAAACACCATATATTTT
.,.,TRBV18,TRBJ1-1,CASSQDSNTEAFF,TGTGCCAGCTCACAAGACAGTAACACTGAAGCTTTCTTT
.,.,TRBV5-5,TRBJ2-7,CASSLLGRQYF,TGTGCCAGCAGCCTACTAGGACGGCAGTACTTC
.,.,TRBV6-1,TRBJ1-5,CASSEAKGQQHNQPQHF,TGTGCCAGCAGTGAAGCTAAGGGGCAGCAGCACAATCAGCCCCAGCATTTT
.,.,TRBV2,TRBJ1-1,CASSFSRGISAEAFF,TGTGCCAGCAGTTTCAGCCGGGGAATAAGCGCTGAAGCTTTCTTT
.,.,TRBV19,TRBJ2-6,CASSTRNSGANVLTF,TGTGCCAGTAGTACTCGTAACTCTGGGGCCAACGTCCTGACTTTC
.,TRBD1,TRBV7-2,TRBJ1-5,CASSLQGLGQPQHF,TGTGCCAGCAGCCTACAGGGGTTGGGCCAGCCCCAGCATTTT
.,.,TRBV6-7,TRBJ1-2,CASKNYRSNYGYTF,TGTGCCAGCAAAAACTACAGGTCTAACTATGGCTACACCTTC
.,.,TRBV10-2,TRBJ1-1,CASSESRRRAHNTEAFF,TGCGCCAGCAGTGAGTCCCGGCGCAGGGCGCATAACACTGAAGCTTTCTTT
.,.,TRBV5-1,TRBJ1-5,CASSLQGRSNQPQHF,TGCGCCAGCAGCTTGCAGGGGCGGAGCAATCAGCCCCAGCATTTT
.,TRBD1,TRBV6-1,TRBJ1-5,CAIRDRGRQPQHF,TGTGCCATCCGGGACAGGGGTCGTCAGCCCCAGCATTTT
.,.,TRBV27,TRBJ1-5,CASSQYRDQPQHF,TGTGCCAGCAGCCAATACAGGGATCAGCCCCAGCATTTT
once,TRBD1,TRBV5-4,TRBJ2-7,CASSLGDRGPSYEQYF,TGTGCCAGCAGCTTGGGGGACAGGGGCCCCTCCTACGAGCAGTACTTC
.,.,TRBV7-2,TRBJ2-5,CASSRLGRVNSETQYF,TGTGCCAGCAGCCGCCTGGGCAGGGTCAATAGTGAGACCCAGTACTTC
.,.,TRBV30,TRBJ1-1,CAWQGPSRGEAFF,TGTGCCTGGCAAGGGCCTTCCCGCGGTGAAGCTTTCTTT
.,.,TRBV4-2,TRBJ2-5,CASSQDSVARGRVETQYF,TGTGCCAGCAGCCAAGATTCGGTAGCGAGGGGCCGGGTGGAGACCCAGTACTTC
.,.,TRBV5-1,TRBJ2-2,CASSLSRGPRTGELFF,TGCGCCAGCAGCTTATCGCGGGGGCCGCGGACCGGGGAGCTGTTTTTT
.,.,TRBV7-3,TRBJ1-2,CASSLTGNSGGYTF,TGTGCCAGCAGCTTAACCGGAAACTCGGGGGGCTACACCTTC
.,.,TRBV28,TRBJ2-1,CASRPADRPYNEQFF,TGTGCCAGCAGGCCCGCCGACAGGCCCTACAATGAGCAGTTCTTC
.,TRBD1,TRBV19,TRBJ2-7,CASSKTGDYGEQYF,TGTGCCAGTAGTAAGACAGGGGATTATGGCGAGCAGTACTTC
.,TRBD2,TRBV27,TRBJ2-1,CASSYQRGGPTNIMFF,TGTGCCAGCAGTTATCAGCGGGGGGGCCCCACAAATATAATGTTCTTC
.,TRBD2,TRBV5-1,TRBJ2-3,CASSTSGGSTDTQYF,TGCGCCAGCAGCACTAGCGGGGGTAGCACAGATACGCAGTATTTT
.,.,TRBV28,TRBJ1-2,CASVTSGSDYGYTF,TGTGCCAGCGTTACTTCGGGCAGCGACTATGGCTACACCTTC
.,TRBD1,TRBV11-1,TRBJ2-6,CASSPGPGGLSGANVLTF,TGTGCCAGCAGCCCGGGCCCAGGGGGCCTTTCTGGGGCCAACGTCCTGACTTTC
.,.,TRBV4-1,TRBJ2-2,CASSQVGRLDTGELFF,TGCGCCAGCAGCCAAGTCGGTAGGTTGGACACCGGGGAGCTGTTTTTT
.,TRBD1,TRBV19,TRBJ1-5,CASSLVDRGGGNQPQHF,TGTGCCAGTAGTTTGGTGGACAGGGGTGGGGGCAATCAGCCCCAGCATTTT
few,TRBD2,TRBV6-5,TRBJ2-7,CASRPLAGGTYEQYF,TGTGCCAGCAGACCCCTAGCGGGGGGCACCTACGAGCAGTACTTC
.,.,TRBV19,TRBJ2-5,CASSRQTGAQYF,TGTGCCAGTAGTAGGCAGACCGGGGCCCAGTACTTC
once,.,TRBV6-6,TRBJ1-1,CASSYGGAGGAFF,TGTGCCAGCAGTTACGGGGGGGCCGGGGGAGCTTTCTTT
once,.,TRBV7-9,TRBJ1-2,CASSLAQGSYGYTF,TGTGCCAGCAGCTTAGCCCAGGGGTCCTATGGCTACACCTTC
.,TRBD1,TRBV5-1,TRBJ2-7,CASSSDRVPYEQYF,TGCGCCAGCAGCTCCGACAGGGTCCCCTACGAGCAGTACTTC
.,TRBD2,TRBV5-1,TRBJ2-7,CASSPGRGNTLGYEQYF,TGCGCCAGCAGCCCCGGGAGGGGGAATACCCTCGGCTACGAGCAGTACTTC
.,.,TRBV10-3,TRBJ1-2,CAIRRAGYGYTF,TGTGCCATACGGCGGGCAGGCTATGGCTACACCTTC
.,.,TRBV5-4,TRBJ2-3,CASSLGDRRTDTQYF,TGTGCCAGCAGCTTGGGAGACCGACGCACAGATACGCAGTATTTT
.,TRBD2,TRBV5-1,TRBJ2-7,CASSLVPTGGSYEQYF,TGCGCCAGCAGCTTGGTCCCAACGGGGGGATCGTACGAGCAGTACTTC
.,TRBD1,TRBV18,TRBJ1-4,CASSPRQGPNEKLFF,TGTGCCAGCTCACCGAGACAGGGACCTAATGAAAAACTGTTTTTT
.,.,TRBV7-9,TRBJ1-4,CASSLSATNEKLFF,TGTGCCAGCAGCTTATCTGCAACTAATGAAAAACTGTTTTTT
.,TRBD2,TRBV30,TRBJ2-1,CARGGLAGGSSYNEQFF,TGTGCCAGGGGCGGGCTAGCGGGGGGAAGCTCCTACAATGAGCAGTTCTTC